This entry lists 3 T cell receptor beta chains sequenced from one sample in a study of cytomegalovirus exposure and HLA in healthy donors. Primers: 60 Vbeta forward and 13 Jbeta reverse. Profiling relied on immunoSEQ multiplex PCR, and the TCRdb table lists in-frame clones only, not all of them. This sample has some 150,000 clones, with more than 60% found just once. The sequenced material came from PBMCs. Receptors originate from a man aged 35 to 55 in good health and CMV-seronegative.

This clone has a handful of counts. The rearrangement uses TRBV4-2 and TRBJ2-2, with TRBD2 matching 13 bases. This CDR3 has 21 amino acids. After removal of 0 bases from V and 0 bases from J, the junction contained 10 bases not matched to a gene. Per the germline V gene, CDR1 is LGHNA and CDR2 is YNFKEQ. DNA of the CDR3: TGTGCCAGCAGCCAAGATACTGGGACTAGCGGGGATGTAACGAACACCGGGGAGCTGTTTTTT. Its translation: CASSQDTGTSGDVTNTGELFF.

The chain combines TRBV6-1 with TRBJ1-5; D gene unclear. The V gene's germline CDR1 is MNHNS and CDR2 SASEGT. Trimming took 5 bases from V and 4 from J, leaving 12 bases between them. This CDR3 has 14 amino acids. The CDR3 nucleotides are TGTGCCAGCAGTAAATCGTCCGAGAATCAGCCCCAGCATTTT. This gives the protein CASSKSSENQPQHF.

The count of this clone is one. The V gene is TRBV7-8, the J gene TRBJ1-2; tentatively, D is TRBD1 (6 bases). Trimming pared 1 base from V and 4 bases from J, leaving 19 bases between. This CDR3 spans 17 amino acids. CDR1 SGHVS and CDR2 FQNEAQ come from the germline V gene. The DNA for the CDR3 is TGTGCCAGCAGCTTAGTGCGGGGGGCCCCGACCCTCTATGGCTACACCTTC. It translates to CASSLVRGAPTLYGYTF. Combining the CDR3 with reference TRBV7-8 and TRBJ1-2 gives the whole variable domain GAGVSQSPRYKVAKRGQDVALRCDPISGHVSLFWYQQALGQGPEFLTYFQNEAQLDKSGLPSDRFFAERPEGSVSTLKIQRTQQEDSAVYLCASSLVRGAPTLYGYTFGSGTRLTVV.